Shown below are 9 T cell receptor beta chains from a single sample sequenced in a study of blood T cell repertoires in COVID-19. Measured with immunoSEQ multiplex PCR; TCRdb has only the in-frame clones, and not every one. The repertoire has some 110,000 clones, 70% to 85% of them found once; the top ten carry under 3%. The sample taken for sequencing was peripheral blood. These receptors were obtained from a man aged 45 to 65 with acute or convalescent COVID-19.

This clone was counted ten times or more. CDR3 sequence: CASSSVSGITDTQYF. In nucleotides, the CDR3 is TGTGCCAGTAGTAGCGTTAGCGGGATCACAGATACGCAGTATTTT. V usage is TRBV19 and J usage is TRBJ2-3; 8 bases fit TRBD2. The trim removed 4 bases at V and 2 bases at J, leaving 5 bases unmatched. There are 15 residues in the CDR3. CDR1 is LNHDA and CDR2 is SQIVND in the germline V gene (reference sequence).

About this clone: Compared with germline, one end of the junction differs, possibly owing to a read error. The V call is TRBV7-2, the J call TRBJ2-3, with D possibly being TRBD2 (6 bases). The CDR3 runs to 16 residues. Germline V gene sequence: CDR1 SGHTA, CDR2 FQGNSA. For the CDR3, the DNA is TGTGCCAGCAGCGTACGGCCACTAACTAGCACAGATGCGCAGTATTTT. Encoded protein: CASSVRPLTSTDAQYF.

The chain employs TRBV27 and TRBJ2-7, with unresolved D. V dropped 3 bases and J dropped 6 bases, with 9 bases sitting between them. The CDR3 length is 12 residues. The germline CDR1 and CDR2 sequences are MNHEY and SMNVEV (reference sequence). For the CDR3, the DNA is TGTGCCAGCAGTTTTACACCCCTCGAGCAGTACTTC. Its translation is CASSFTPLEQYF.

The chain recombines TRBV5-1 with TRBJ2-1, with 9 bases aligning to TRBD2. Looked up from germline, CDR1 is SGHRS and CDR2 is YFSETQ. V lost 1 base and J lost 2; bases outside the gene matches: 7. This CDR3 comprises 17 residues. CDR3 loop: CASSLRPSGVPYNEQFF. The CDR3 bases are TGCGCCAGCAGCTTGCGTCCTAGCGGGGTCCCCTACAATGAGCAGTTCTTC.

This clone was seen more than once but under ten times. This rearrangement joins TRBV4-1 to TRBJ2-3; 14 bases fit TRBD2. Germline V CDR1 and CDR2: MGHRA, YSYEKL. CDR3 size: 16 residues. The trim removed 5 bases at V and 0 bases at J, leaving 1 base unmatched. The CDR3 reads CASSRLAGGSTDTQYF. Written as DNA, the CDR3 is TGCGCCAGCAGCAGACTAGCGGGAGGGAGCACAGATACGCAGTATTTT.

The V and J genes are TRBV9 and TRBJ1-1, with D perhaps TRBD1 (5 bases). Germline V gives CDR1 SGDLS, CDR2 YYNGEE. Deletions cut 2 bases from V and 3 bases from J, with 8 bases between. The CDR3 covers 13 residues. The CDR3 sequence is CASSVGHDTEAFF. The CDR3 nucleotides read TGTGCCAGCAGCGTTGGACATGACACTGAAGCTTTCTTT.

V gene TRBV21-1 combines with J gene TRBJ2-3; no DNA check was done on the table's D call, TRBD1. TRBV21-1 is a listed pseudogene. The CDR3 consists of 14 residues. CDR3 nucleotide sequence: TGTGCCAGCACCAGGGGGAGCTACACAGATACGCAGTATTTT. This gives the protein CASTRGSYTDTQYF.

This chain links TRBV19 with TRBJ1-2, with 7 bases that match TRBD1. The CDR3 is 15 residues long. V dropped 4 bases and J dropped 2; count of bases not matched to a gene: 7. Germline V lookup: CDR1 LNHDA, CDR2 SQIVND (reference sequence). The CDR3 here is CASSRDREDNYGYTF. The CDR3 bases are TGTGCCAGTAGTAGAGACAGGGAAGACAACTATGGCTACACCTTC.

The rearrangement uses TRBV18 and TRBJ1-1; 7 nucleotides agree with TRBD1. With 1 base clipped from V and 2 bases from J, the junction kept 7 bases outside the gene matches. Germline CDR1 reads KGHSH; CDR2 reads LQKENI. The length of the CDR3 is 16 residues. CDR3 residues: CASSPLPGDSNTEAFF. In nucleotides, the CDR3 is TGTGCCAGCTCACCACTCCCTGGGGACAGTAACACTGAAGCTTTCTTT.